These T cell receptor beta chains were read from a single sample in a study of blood T cell repertoires in COVID-19. Here immunoSEQ multiplex PCR was the method, and the copy in TCRdb shows in-frame clones only, minus some. Found here are around 150,000 clones, approximately 90% of them singletons; the top ten hold approximately 2%. Sequencing was done on a sample of peripheral blood. These receptors were taken from a man aged 18 to 30 with acute or convalescent COVID-19. The CDR3 runs from the conserved cysteine through the conserved F or W. The D gene is left open where the match is weak. Clone size is not always given. Where it is, it says once, few, many or a class for expanded clones.

j_gene: TRBJ2-7
d_gene: -
abundance: -
v_gene: TRBV4-2
CDR3aa: CASSQDRGGWSYEQYF
CDR3nt: TGTGCCAGCAGCCAAGATCGTGGCGGCTGGTCCTACGAGCAGTACTTC

j_gene: TRBJ2-3
d_gene: -
abundance: -
v_gene: TRBV5-4
CDR3aa: CASSLAGSAIGLAPDTQYF
CDR3nt: TGTGCCAGCAGCTTGGCCGGATCAGCTATCGGACTGGCGCCAGATACGCAGTATTTT

j_gene: TRBJ2-5
d_gene: TRBD2
abundance: once
v_gene: TRBV3-1/TRBV3-2
CDR3aa: CASSQVLGRGQETQYF
CDR3nt: TGTGCCAGCAGCCAAGTACTTGGGCGGGGGCAAGAGACCCAGTACTTC

j_gene: TRBJ2-4
d_gene: -
abundance: -
v_gene: TRBV5-8
CDR3aa: CASSLDLAKNIQYF
CDR3nt: TGTGCCAGCAGCTTGGATCTGGCCAAAAACATTCAGTACTTC

j_gene: TRBJ2-5
d_gene: TRBD1
abundance: -
v_gene: TRBV6-2/TRBV6-3
CDR3aa: CASSLDRGSEETQYF
CDR3nt: TGTGCCAGCAGTCTGGACAGGGGATCCGAAGAGACCCAGTACTTC

j_gene: TRBJ1-2
d_gene: -
abundance: -
v_gene: TRBV3-1/TRBV3-2
CDR3aa: CASSQGRWAGFEGYTF
CDR3nt: TGTGCCAGCAGCCAAGGACGGTGGGCGGGGTTTGAAGGCTACACCTTC

j_gene: TRBJ1-6
d_gene: TRBD1
abundance: -
v_gene: TRBV6-4
CDR3aa: CASRRTGSNSPLHF
CDR3nt: TGTGCCAGCAGGAGGACAGGGAGCAATTCACCCCTCCACTTT

j_gene: TRBJ1-4
d_gene: -
abundance: -
v_gene: TRBV9
CDR3aa: CASSEGLALTTNEKLFF
CDR3nt: TGTGCCAGCAGCGAGGGACTCGCCCTTACAACTAATGAAAAACTGTTTTTT

j_gene: TRBJ2-3
d_gene: -
abundance: -
v_gene: TRBV6-5
CDR3aa: CASRGGRGHTDTQYF
CDR3nt: TGTGCCAGCAGGGGGGGGCGAGGGCACACAGATACGCAGTATTTT

j_gene: TRBJ1-1
d_gene: -
abundance: once
v_gene: TRBV4-1
CDR3aa: CASSHATGSLTEAFF
CDR3nt: TGCGCCAGCAGCCATGCTACAGGGTCCTTGACTGAAGCTTTCTTT

j_gene: TRBJ1-3
d_gene: TRBD1
abundance: -
v_gene: TRBV19
CDR3aa: CASSTRGAVSGNTIYF
CDR3nt: TGTGCCAGTAGTACCAGGGGGGCCGTCTCTGGAAACACCATATATTTT

j_gene: TRBJ2-1
d_gene: TRBD2
abundance: -
v_gene: TRBV20-1
CDR3aa: CSASKVAGGPGEQFF
CDR3nt: TGCAGTGCTAGTAAGGTGGCGGGAGGGCCGGGAGAGCAGTTCTTC

j_gene: TRBJ1-2
d_gene: -
abundance: -
v_gene: TRBV7-2
CDR3aa: CASSPAGQGGNGYTF
CDR3nt: TGTGCCAGCAGCCCAGCTGGTCAGGGAGGCAACGGCTACACCTTC

j_gene: TRBJ2-7
d_gene: TRBD1
abundance: -
v_gene: TRBV11-3
CDR3aa: CASSSTGIKDEQYF
CDR3nt: TGTGCCAGCAGCTCGACAGGGATTAAGGACGAGCAGTACTTC

j_gene: TRBJ1-1
d_gene: TRBD1
abundance: -
v_gene: TRBV19
CDR3aa: CASSATGETEAFF
CDR3nt: TGTGCCAGTAGTGCGACAGGGGAAACTGAAGCTTTCTTT

j_gene: TRBJ2-7
d_gene: TRBD1
abundance: -
v_gene: TRBV30
CDR3aa: CAWRRVREGAGEQYF
CDR3nt: TGTGCCTGGAGGAGGGTGCGCGAGGGGGCGGGTGAGCAGTACTTC

j_gene: TRBJ1-4
d_gene: -
abundance: once
v_gene: TRBV25-1
CDR3aa: CASRRGQDNEKLFF
CDR3nt: TGTGCCAGCAGGCGGGGGCAGGATAATGAAAAACTGTTTTTT

j_gene: TRBJ1-4
d_gene: -
abundance: -
v_gene: TRBV25-1
CDR3aa: CASSAWGLGVEKLFF
CDR3nt: TGTGCCAGCAGTGCCTGGGGTCTCGGGGTTGAAAAACTGTTTTTT

j_gene: TRBJ2-7
d_gene: TRBD1
abundance: -
v_gene: TRBV25-1
CDR3aa: CASGDSLYEQYF
CDR3nt: TGTGCCAGCGGGGACAGCCTCTACGAGCAGTACTTC

j_gene: TRBJ1-1
d_gene: -
abundance: -
v_gene: TRBV5-1
CDR3aa: CASSPGGGNTEAFF
CDR3nt: TGCGCCAGCAGCCCCGGCGGGGGAAACACTGAAGCTTTCTTT

j_gene: TRBJ2-7
d_gene: TRBD1
abundance: -
v_gene: TRBV5-1
CDR3aa: CASSSDGTGYEQYF
CDR3nt: TGCGCCAGCAGCTCCGACGGGACAGGCTACGAGCAGTACTTC

j_gene: TRBJ2-3
d_gene: -
abundance: -
v_gene: TRBV21-1
CDR3aa: CASSKAWNGGVAGIDTQYF
CDR3nt: TGTGCCAGCAGCAAAGCCTGGAATGGTGGGGTAGCGGGAATAGATACGCAGTATTTT

j_gene: TRBJ1-6
d_gene: -
abundance: -
v_gene: TRBV30
CDR3aa: CAWIPPGRGSPLHF
CDR3nt: TGTGCCTGGATACCCCCGGGGAGAGGATCACCCCTCCACTTT

j_gene: TRBJ2-3
d_gene: -
abundance: -
v_gene: TRBV6-2/TRBV6-3
CDR3aa: CASSQSSSFTDTQYF
CDR3nt: TGTGCCAGCAGTCAGTCGTCCTCCTTCACAGATACGCAGTATTTT

j_gene: TRBJ1-1
d_gene: -
abundance: -
v_gene: TRBV7-2
CDR3aa: CASRSTPRGEAFF
CDR3nt: TGTGCCAGCAGATCAACCCCACGGGGGGAAGCTTTCTTT

j_gene: TRBJ1-6
d_gene: TRBD1
abundance: -
v_gene: TRBV12-5
CDR3aa: CASGSRSTGGRGSPLHF
CDR3nt: TGTGCTAGTGGTTCACGGTCAACAGGGGGCCGGGGTTCACCCCTCCACTTT

j_gene: TRBJ1-2
d_gene: -
abundance: -
v_gene: TRBV3-1/TRBV3-2
CDR3aa: CASSQVGTRGYGYTF
CDR3nt: TGTGCCAGCAGCCAAGTGGGCACACGGGGGTATGGCTACACCTTC

j_gene: TRBJ2-7
d_gene: TRBD1
abundance: -
v_gene: TRBV19
CDR3aa: CASSHRQGLNEQYF
CDR3nt: TGTGCCAGTAGCCACCGACAGGGCTTGAACGAGCAGTACTTC

j_gene: TRBJ2-5
d_gene: TRBD1
abundance: once
v_gene: TRBV7-9
CDR3aa: CASSRDRTQETQYF
CDR3nt: TGTGCCAGCAGCCGGGACAGGACCCAAGAGACCCAGTACTTC

j_gene: TRBJ2-1
d_gene: -
abundance: -
v_gene: TRBV29-1
CDR3aa: CSVGENSEQFF
CDR3nt: TGCAGCGTTGGGGAGAACAGTGAGCAGTTCTTC

j_gene: TRBJ2-2
d_gene: -
abundance: -
v_gene: TRBV24-1
CDR3aa: CATSDIGLPGELFF
CDR3nt: TGTGCCACCAGTGACATAGGACTACCCGGGGAGCTGTTTTTT

j_gene: TRBJ1-6
d_gene: -
abundance: -
v_gene: TRBV5-1
CDR3aa: CASSLAGGPNSPLHF
CDR3nt: TGCGCCAGCAGCTTAGCGGGGGGCCCAAATTCACCCCTCCACTTT

j_gene: TRBJ1-2
d_gene: -
abundance: -
v_gene: TRBV5-1
CDR3aa: CASSLAQGHGYTF
CDR3nt: TGCGCCAGCAGCTTGGCACAGGGCCATGGCTACACCTTC

j_gene: TRBJ2-7
d_gene: -
abundance: -
v_gene: TRBV6-1
CDR3aa: CASSEPHLTGSYEQYF
CDR3nt: TGTGCCAGCAGTGAACCCCACCTGACAGGTTCCTACGAGCAGTACTTC

j_gene: TRBJ2-7
d_gene: -
abundance: -
v_gene: TRBV12-3/TRBV12-4
CDR3aa: CASSPVADEQYF
CDR3nt: TGTGCCAGCAGCCCCGTGGCGGACGAGCAGTACTTC

j_gene: TRBJ1-2
d_gene: TRBD1
abundance: -
v_gene: TRBV6-5
CDR3aa: CASRNTGGISYGYTF
CDR3nt: TGTGCCAGCAGGAATACAGGGGGCATATCCTATGGCTACACCTTC

j_gene: TRBJ2-1
d_gene: -
abundance: -
v_gene: TRBV30
CDR3aa: CAWSAPQGPSYNEQFF
CDR3nt: TGTGCCTGGAGTGCCCCTCAGGGCCCCTCCTACAATGAGCAGTTCTTC

j_gene: TRBJ1-1
d_gene: -
abundance: -
v_gene: TRBV12-3/TRBV12-4
CDR3aa: CASRDGGFKEAFF
CDR3nt: TGTGCCAGCAGGGACGGGGGTTTTAAGGAAGCTTTCTTT

j_gene: TRBJ2-1
d_gene: -
abundance: -
v_gene: TRBV5-1
CDR3aa: CASSDIYNEQFF
CDR3nt: TGCGCCAGCAGCGACATATACAATGAGCAGTTCTTC

j_gene: TRBJ2-2
d_gene: TRBD2
abundance: -
v_gene: TRBV15
CDR3aa: CATTRTSGSTGELFF
CDR3nt: TGTGCCACCACCAGGACTAGCGGGAGTACCGGGGAGCTGTTTTTT

j_gene: TRBJ1-5
d_gene: -
abundance: -
v_gene: TRBV27
CDR3aa: CASSTRGMDPISNQPQHF
CDR3nt: TGTGCCAGCAGCACCAGGGGAATGGATCCTATAAGCAATCAGCCCCAGCATTTT

j_gene: TRBJ2-1
d_gene: -
abundance: -
v_gene: TRBV19
CDR3aa: CASSTRGGRATYNEQFF
CDR3nt: TGTGCCAGTAGTACCCGCGGGGGCAGGGCAACCTACAATGAGCAGTTCTTC

j_gene: TRBJ2-7
d_gene: TRBD2
abundance: -
v_gene: TRBV19
CDR3aa: CASSISSGSSYEQYF
CDR3nt: TGTGCCAGTAGCATTTCTAGCGGGAGCTCCTACGAGCAGTACTTC

j_gene: TRBJ1-1
d_gene: TRBD1
abundance: -
v_gene: TRBV15
CDR3aa: CATSRGLGQGQNTEAFF
CDR3nt: TGTGCCACCAGCAGAGGATTGGGACAGGGGCAGAACACTGAAGCTTTCTTT

j_gene: TRBJ1-2
d_gene: -
abundance: -
v_gene: TRBV12-3/TRBV12-4
CDR3aa: CASQQTTDGYTF
CDR3nt: TGTGCCTCCCAACAGACTACGGATGGCTACACCTTC

j_gene: TRBJ2-5
d_gene: TRBD1
abundance: -
v_gene: TRBV18
CDR3aa: CASSRETGQQETQYF
CDR3nt: TGTGCCAGCTCACGTGAGACAGGGCAACAAGAGACCCAGTACTTC

j_gene: TRBJ1-2
d_gene: TRBD1
abundance: -
v_gene: TRBV9
CDR3aa: CASSGGQGRKDYGYTF
CDR3nt: TGTGCCAGCAGCGGGGGACAGGGGCGGAAAGACTATGGCTACACCTTC

j_gene: TRBJ1-1
d_gene: -
abundance: -
v_gene: TRBV5-1
CDR3aa: CASSLSGGRDEAFF
CDR3nt: TGCGCCAGCAGCTTATCCGGGGGGCGCGATGAAGCTTTCTTT

j_gene: TRBJ1-3
d_gene: -
abundance: -
v_gene: TRBV10-3
CDR3aa: CAIGAGPSGNTIYF
CDR3nt: TGTGCCATCGGGGCAGGCCCCTCTGGAAACACCATATATTTT

j_gene: TRBJ1-2
d_gene: -
abundance: few
v_gene: TRBV30
CDR3aa: CAWSDINSYGYTF
CDR3nt: TGTGCCTGGAGTGATATAAACAGCTATGGCTACACCTTC

j_gene: TRBJ1-2
d_gene: TRBD1
abundance: -
v_gene: TRBV6-1
CDR3aa: CASSETGGGYTF
CDR3nt: TGTGCCAGCAGTGAGACAGGGGGAGGCTACACCTTC

j_gene: TRBJ1-2
d_gene: TRBD1
abundance: -
v_gene: TRBV19
CDR3aa: CASRGAGTGGAGYGYTF
CDR3nt: TGTGCCAGTCGAGGGGCCGGGACAGGGGGCGCTGGCTATGGCTACACCTTC

j_gene: TRBJ1-6
d_gene: TRBD1
abundance: -
v_gene: TRBV5-1
CDR3aa: CASRSGQGNSPLHF
CDR3nt: TGCGCCAGCAGGTCGGGACAGGGTAATTCACCCCTCCACTTT

j_gene: TRBJ1-1
d_gene: -
abundance: -
v_gene: TRBV28
CDR3aa: CASSRGGTEAFF
CDR3nt: TGTGCCAGCAGTCGGGGTGGAACTGAAGCTTTCTTT